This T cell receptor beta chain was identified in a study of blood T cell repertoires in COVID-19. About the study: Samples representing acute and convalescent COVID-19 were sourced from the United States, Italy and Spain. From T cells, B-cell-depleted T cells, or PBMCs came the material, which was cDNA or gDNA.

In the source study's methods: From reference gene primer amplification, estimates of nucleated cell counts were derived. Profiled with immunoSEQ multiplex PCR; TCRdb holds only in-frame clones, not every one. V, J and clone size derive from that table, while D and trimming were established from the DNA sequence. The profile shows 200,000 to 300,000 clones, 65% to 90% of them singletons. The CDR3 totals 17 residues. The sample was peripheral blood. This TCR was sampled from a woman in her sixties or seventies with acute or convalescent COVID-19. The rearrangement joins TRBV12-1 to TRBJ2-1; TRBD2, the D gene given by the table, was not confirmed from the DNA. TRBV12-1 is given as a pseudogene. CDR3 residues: CASTVLAGGPRWNEQFF. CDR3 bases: TGTGCCAGCACCGTACTAGCGGGGGGGCCGAGGTGGAATGAGCAGTTCTTC.